These T cell receptor beta chains were read from a single sample in a study of beta chain features in type 1 diabetes. Method: immunoSEQ multiplex PCR; TCRdb's copy keeps in-frame clones and lacks some. The sample has around 300,000 clones; about 8.5% are singletons. Sequencing was carried out using central memory CD4+ T cells from blood. The receptors come from a woman in her late teens or twenties in good health. The CDR3 runs from the conserved cysteine through the conserved F or W. D genes are given only for firm matches. Size tells how often a clone was seen (once, few, many) or the class of an expanded clone, and some rows leave it out.

cdr3_aa cdr3_nt v_call cdr3_length d_call clone_size j_call
CACEHGGAKNIQYF TGTGCCTGCGAACACGGGGGGGCCAAAAACATTCAGTACTTC TRBV30 14 TRBD2 many TRBJ2-4
CASSFTGTPKETQYF TGCGCCAGCAGCTTTACGGGGACACCTAAAGAGACCCAGTACTTC TRBV5-1 15 - - TRBJ2-5
CASSLPGGGETQYF TGTGCCAGCAGCTTACCGGGGGGAGGAGAGACCCAGTACTTC TRBV13 14 TRBD2 many TRBJ2-5
CASSSVSDRGNYNEQFF TGTGCCAGCAGCTCCGTATCGGACAGAGGAAACTACAATGAGCAGTTCTTC TRBV7-2 17 - few TRBJ2-1
CTSSQEPGTSGIVVYEQYF TGCACCAGCAGCCAAGAGCCCGGGACTAGCGGTATAGTGGTCTACGAGCAGTACTTC TRBV1 19 - - TRBJ2-7
CASSFGGKRDTQYF TGTGCCAGCAGTTTTGGGGGAAAAAGGGATACGCAGTATTTT TRBV27 14 - few TRBJ2-3
CASSRTGYNEQFF TGTGCCAGCAGTCGGACAGGGTACAATGAGCAGTTCTTC TRBV27 13 TRBD1 few TRBJ2-1
CASSLGQGILSTEKLFF TGTGCCAGCAGTTTGGGGCAGGGCATCCTCAGTACTGAAAAACTGTTTTTT TRBV25-1 17 - - TRBJ1-4
CASSPQRGLAYGYTF TGTGCCAGCAGCCCCCAACGAGGTTTGGCCTATGGCTACACCTTC TRBV7-2 15 - few TRBJ1-2
CAWSSSAGYGYTF TGTGCCTGGAGTTCGTCGGCCGGCTATGGCTACACCTTC TRBV30 13 - many TRBJ1-2
CASSVDGGTYEQYF TGTGCCAGCAGCGTAGACGGGGGCACCTACGAGCAGTACTTC TRBV9 14 - few TRBJ2-7
CASSSQGISYEQYF TGTGCCAGCAGCTCCCAAGGCATCTCCTACGAGCAGTACTTC TRBV5-6 14 - - TRBJ2-7
CAWSPPLGKANMNEQFF TGTGCCTGGAGCCCCCCCTTGGGGAAGGCGAATATGAATGAGCAGTTCTTC TRBV30 17 - - TRBJ2-1
CASSPSGIVVGYGYTF TGTGCCAGCAGCCCCTCGGGGATAGTCGTGGGCTATGGCTACACCTTC TRBV9 16 - - TRBJ1-2
CASSYGQANTEAFF TGTGCCAGCAGCTACGGACAGGCGAACACTGAAGCTTTCTTT TRBV7-9 14 TRBD1 - TRBJ1-1
CASSSTVHQETQYF TGCGCCAGCAGCTCAACAGTGCACCAAGAGACCCAGTACTTC TRBV5-1 14 - few TRBJ2-5
CASSPLAGPTDTQYF TGTGCCAGCAGCCCTCTAGCGGGCCCCACAGATACGCAGTATTTT TRBV7-9 15 TRBD2 few TRBJ2-3
CASSDRGRRTDTQYF TGTGCCAGCAGCGACAGGGGGCGTCGCACAGATACGCAGTATTTT TRBV7-2 15 TRBD1 - TRBJ2-3
CASSYGEENTEAFF TGTGCCAGCAGTTACGGTGAGGAGAACACTGAAGCTTTCTTT TRBV6-5 14 - - TRBJ1-1
CASSPLGGHSYEQYF TGTGCCAGCAGTCCCCTCGGGGGGCACTCCTACGAGCAGTACTTC TRBV6-1 15 - few TRBJ2-7
CASSPGAGELFF TGTGCCAGCTCACCAGGAGCCGGGGAGCTGTTTTTT TRBV18 12 - few TRBJ2-2
CASSLMGNYLTDTQYF TGTGCCAGCAGTTTAATGGGAAACTACCTCACAGATACGCAGTATTTT TRBV27 16 - - TRBJ2-3
CASSPPSGEQFF TGTGCCAGCAGCCCCCCGAGCGGCGAGCAGTTCTTC TRBV7-2 12 - many TRBJ2-1
CASSPLGGSGSGETQYF TGCGCCAGCAGCCCCCTCGGGGGTAGCGGGAGTGGTGAGACCCAGTACTTC TRBV5-1 17 TRBD2 - TRBJ2-5
CASSLGSDGETQYF TGTGCCAGCAGCTTAGGGTCAGACGGGGAGACCCAGTACTTC TRBV7-2 14 - - TRBJ2-5
CAWGKGLEVDEQFF TGTGCCTGGGGGAAGGGACTAGAGGTCGATGAGCAGTTCTTC TRBV30 14 TRBD2 few TRBJ2-1
CAWSEVAAFF TGTGCCTGGAGTGAAGTGGCCGCTTTCTTT TRBV30 10 - few TRBJ1-1
CASSPWMTSGGANEQFF TGTGCCAGCAGCCCCTGGATGACTAGCGGGGGGGCGAATGAGCAGTTCTTC TRBV7-6 17 TRBD2 - TRBJ2-1
CASSHQKINMNTEAFF TGTGCCAGTAGTCATCAGAAGATTAACATGAACACTGAAGCTTTCTTT TRBV19 16 - few TRBJ1-1
CASSFLGNQPQHF TGTGCCAGCAGTTTTCTGGGCAATCAGCCCCAGCATTTT TRBV27 13 - few TRBJ1-5
CASSVVGGYTGELFF TGTGCCAGCAGCGTAGTAGGGGGGTACACCGGGGAGCTGTTTTTT TRBV9 15 - - TRBJ2-2
CASSQAGQPETQYF TGTGCCAGCAGCCAAGCTGGACAGCCAGAGACCCAGTACTTC TRBV4-2 14 - many TRBJ2-5
CSSGPGLQTQYF TGTAGCTCGGGACCCGGTTTACAGACCCAGTACTTC TRBV30 12 - few TRBJ2-5
CASSLSTGRSNFGGYTF TGTGCCAGCAGTTTGTCGACAGGGAGGTCGAACTTTGGTGGCTACACCTTC TRBV27 17 TRBD1 few TRBJ1-2
CASILGLAASTDTQYF TGTGCCAGCATCCTAGGACTAGCTGCTAGCACAGATACGCAGTATTTT TRBV2 16 TRBD2 few TRBJ2-3
CASSPRARDMNTEAFF TGCGCCAGCAGCCCCAGGGCCAGGGACATGAACACTGAAGCTTTCTTT TRBV4-3 16 - - TRBJ1-1
CASSYGTSQETQYF TGTGCCAGCAGTTACGGGACTAGTCAAGAGACCCAGTACTTC TRBV6-5 14 TRBD2 few TRBJ2-5
CASSSKGTDTQYF TGTGCCAGCAGCTCTAAGGGCACAGATACGCAGTATTTT TRBV5-4 13 - - TRBJ2-3
CASKEEGWTGELFF TGTGCCAGCAAGGAGGAGGGGTGGACCGGGGAGCTGTTTTTT TRBV2 14 - - TRBJ2-2
CASSFGAGASDTQYF TGTGCCAGCAGCTTTGGAGCGGGGGCGTCAGATACGCAGTATTTT TRBV7-2 15 TRBD2 - TRBJ2-3
CASSGDTDTQYF TGTGCCAGTAGCGGAGACACAGATACGCAGTATTTT TRBV19 12 - - TRBJ2-3
CASRLAGGLTGELFF TGTGCCAGCCGTCTAGCGGGGGGTCTCACCGGGGAGCTGTTTTTT TRBV6-6 15 TRBD2 - TRBJ2-2
CASSLTSGITGELFF TGTGCCAGCAGCTTAACTAGCGGGATCACCGGGGAGCTGTTTTTT TRBV7-9 15 TRBD2 many TRBJ2-2
CASSLSRDIQYF TGTGCCAGCAGCTTGTCCCGCGACATTCAGTACTTC TRBV7-3 12 - few TRBJ2-4
CASSLVLTYNEQFF TGTGCCAGCAGCTTAGTGCTTACCTACAATGAGCAGTTCTTC TRBV7-6 14 - few TRBJ2-1
CASSPMTGLPYNEQFF TGTGCCAGCAGCCCCATGACAGGGCTTCCTTACAATGAGCAGTTCTTC TRBV7-2 16 TRBD1 - TRBJ2-1
CATSREQGNEKLFF TGTGCCACCAGCAGAGAACAGGGGAACGAAAAACTGTTTTTT TRBV15 14 TRBD1 few TRBJ1-4
CASSLGTGRHF TGTGCCAGCAGCTTAGGGACAGGTCGGCACTTC TRBV7-2 11 TRBD1 many TRBJ2-5